The source of this T cell receptor (beta chain) is a study of blood T cell repertoires in COVID-19. The CDR3 contains 17 residues. Germline CDR1 is KGHDR and CDR2 is SFDVKD. J gave up 4 bases and V 5 bases, and 13 bases lay outside the gene matches. Assay: immunoSEQ multiplex PCR; the TCRdb copy retains only in-frame clones and omits some. The data hold around 190,000 clones, with about 77% observed a single time. This clone appeared a single time. This clonotype was obtained from a woman in her 50s with acute COVID-19. The V gene is TRBV24-1, the J gene TRBJ2-1; TRBD2 matches at 7 bases. Sequencing input: PBMCs or T cells enriched from blood (not recorded which). In DNA, the CDR3 is TGTGCCACCAGTGCCCCCTGGGGAGGGGACCCTTACAATGAGCAGTTCTTC. It specifies CATSAPWGGDPYNEQFF.